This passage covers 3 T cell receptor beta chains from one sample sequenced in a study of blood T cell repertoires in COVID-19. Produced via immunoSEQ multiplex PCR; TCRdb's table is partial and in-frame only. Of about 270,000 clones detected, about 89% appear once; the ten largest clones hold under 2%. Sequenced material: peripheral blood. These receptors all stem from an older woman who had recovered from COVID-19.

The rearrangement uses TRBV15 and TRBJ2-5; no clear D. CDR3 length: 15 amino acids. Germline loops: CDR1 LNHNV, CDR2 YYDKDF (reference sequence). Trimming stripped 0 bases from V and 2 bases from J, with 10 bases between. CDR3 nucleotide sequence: TGTGCCACCAGCAGAGATCGAGGCAGACAAGAGACCCAGTACTTC. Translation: CATSRDRGRQETQYF.

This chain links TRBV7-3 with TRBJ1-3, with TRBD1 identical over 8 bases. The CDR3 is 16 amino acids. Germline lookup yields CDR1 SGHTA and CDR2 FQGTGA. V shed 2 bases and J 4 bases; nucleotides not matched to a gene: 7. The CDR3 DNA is TGTGCCAGCAGCTTAGGCGACAGGGGATCGGGAAACACCATATATTTT. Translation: CASSLGDRGSGNTIYF.

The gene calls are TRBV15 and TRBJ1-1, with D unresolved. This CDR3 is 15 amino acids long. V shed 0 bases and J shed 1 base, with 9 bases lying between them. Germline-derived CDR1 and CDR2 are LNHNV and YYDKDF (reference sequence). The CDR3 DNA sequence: TGTGCCACCAGCAGAGACCCCGGAGGGAACACTGAAGCTTTCTTT. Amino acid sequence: CATSRDPGGNTEAFF. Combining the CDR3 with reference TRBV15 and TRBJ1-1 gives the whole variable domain DAMVIQNPRYQVTQFGKPVTLSCSQTLNHNVMYWYQQKSSQAPKLLFHYYDKDFNNEADTPDNFQSRRPNTSFCFLDIRSPGLGDTAMYLCATSRDPGGNTEAFFGQGTRLTVV.